This paragraph reports one TCR beta chain. Its antigen is undetermined. Sequencing of DNA taken from cultured CD4+ T cells relied on the Oncomine TCR Beta short-read assay. In TCRdb, the PCR reads were re-called with MiXCR into one record per CDR3 protein. Among around 15,000 distinct CDR3 sequences listed, about 55% were seen once. The record originates from a study of vaccination and CD4 T cells after COVID-19. V lost 5 bases, J lost 7 bases, and 14 bases lay in between. Germline CDR1 SGHTA, CDR2 FQGNSA. The CDR3 totals 13 residues. The treatment denotes: roughly 10-day PBMC culture with coronavirus spike peptide pools or control peptides (ViraFEST assay).

The sample comprised CD4+ T cells from blood, cultured in vitro. This receptor was identified in a human donor who had recovered from COVID-19. The V and J genes are TRBV7-2 and TRBJ1-1; D may be TRBD1 (5 bases). The CDR3 coding sequence is TGTGCCAGCAGCATGGGGGATGCCGGTGAAGCTTTCTTT. Protein sequence: CASSMGDAGEAFF.